This T cell receptor beta chain was profiled in a study of a mutant IDH1 vaccine in newly diagnosed glioma. Study at large: Sex distribution of treated patients was around 62% male and 37.5% female; mean age was around 40 years.

Specified time point: week 5, during vaccination. Mutant IDH1 20-mer peptide, at 300 ug, made up each vaccine dose, with topical imiquimod. There were new WHO grade 3 or 4 astrocytomas in the donors, and these were IDH1-mutant and ATRX-lost. Only in-frame clones appear in the TCRdb table, and some are missing; sequencing was by immunoSEQ multiplex PCR. The sample has tens of thousands of clones, roughly 90% seen once; the top ten hold approximately 0.6%. Germline V lookup: CDR1 ENHRY, CDR2 SYGVKD. This CDR3 comprises 14 residues. V lost 11 bases to trimming and J lost 4 bases; unmatched junction nucleotides: 10. To note about this clone: The antigen is unknown.

The sequence derives from a woman between 50 and 59 years old with glioma. This specimen consisted of PBMCs, obtained from a glioma patient whose treatment included an IDH1 peptide vaccine. This chain links TRBV10-3 with TRBJ2-1, with TRBD2 identical over 8 bases. The CDR3 reads CAARSGSLYNEQFF. CDR3 DNA sequence: TGTGCCGCCCGAAGCGGGAGTTTGTACAATGAGCAGTTCTTC.